This T cell receptor (beta chain) was captured by sequencing in a study of blood T cell repertoires in COVID-19. Repertoires were generated with immunoSEQ multiplex PCR, while TCRdb's copy carries only in-frame clones and drops some. The repertoire includes approximately 26,000 clones, around 90% of them detected once, and roughly 2.8% sits in the top ten. Trimming took 10 bases from V and 5 from J, leaving 14 bases between them. The CDR3 runs 12 residues. Germline CDR1 is SNHLY and CDR2 is FYNNEI. V gene TRBV2 combines with J gene TRBJ2-5; D perhaps matches TRBD2 (5 bases). The material sequenced was peripheral blood. The clonotype comes from a human donor in a cohort sampled during active COVID-19. Written as DNA, the CDR3 is TGTGCCACCGGACTGGGTTTGGAGACCCAGTACTTC. Translating gives CATGLGLETQYF.